The rows below give T cell receptor beta chains drawn from one sample of a study of cytomegalovirus exposure and HLA in healthy donors. Clones were read by immunoSEQ multiplex PCR, and TCRdb kept only the in-frame ones, dropping some. The data hold about 160,000 clones, with 70% observed a single time. The sequenced material came from PBMCs. The receptor source for this set is a man between 18 and 29 years old in good health and CMV-seropositive. Each CDR3 is given with its conserved first and last residue. The order of the fields is D gene, V gene, J gene, clone size, CDR3 DNA, CDR3 protein. A D gene is named only where the DNA matches it firmly. A row's size may be missing; if present it is once, few, many or a size class.

D gene: .
V gene: TRBV10-3
J gene: TRBJ1-5
clone size: once
CDR3 DNA: TGTGCCATCAGTGATTTCTCGGGTGGGAAAGTGACAGACAATCAGCCCCAGCATTTT
CDR3 protein: CAISDFSGGKVTDNQPQHF

D gene: TRBD1
V gene: TRBV30
J gene: TRBJ1-4
clone size: .
CDR3 DNA: TGTGCCTGGAGTGTAGAGGACAGGGGATTTGAAAAACTGTTTTTT
CDR3 protein: CAWSVEDRGFEKLFF

D gene: .
V gene: TRBV6-5
J gene: TRBJ1-2
clone size: once
CDR3 DNA: TGTGCCAGCAGTTATGGGGCCCAAGGTTGGGGCTACACCTTC
CDR3 protein: CASSYGAQGWGYTF

D gene: TRBD2
V gene: TRBV19
J gene: TRBJ2-6
clone size: .
CDR3 DNA: TGTGCCAGTAGTATTATGGGGGGGGCTGGGGCCAACGTCCTGACTTTC
CDR3 protein: CASSIMGGAGANVLTF

D gene: .
V gene: TRBV6-5
J gene: TRBJ1-5
clone size: few
CDR3 DNA: TGTGCCAGCAGTCGTCAAGGAACCCCGCGGGAGCCCCAGCATTTT
CDR3 protein: CASSRQGTPREPQHF

D gene: .
V gene: TRBV18
J gene: TRBJ2-5
clone size: .
CDR3 DNA: TGTGCCAGCTCACCACCTATGGGGCAGTTCGAGACCCAGTACTTC
CDR3 protein: CASSPPMGQFETQYF

D gene: .
V gene: TRBV7-9
J gene: TRBJ1-6
clone size: .
CDR3 DNA: TGTGCCAGCAGCTTGACGGGACACATGTTGGACCTCCAACCCCTCCACTTT
CDR3 protein: CASSLTGHMLDLQPLHF

D gene: .
V gene: TRBV6-1
J gene: TRBJ1-5
clone size: .
CDR3 DNA: TGTGCCAGCAGTGAAGCAGGGCCCAGGAGGGAGCCCCAGCATTTT
CDR3 protein: CASSEAGPRREPQHF

D gene: .
V gene: TRBV7-8
J gene: TRBJ1-4
clone size: .
CDR3 DNA: TGTGCCAGCAGCTCCAGGTTAGAGTGGGAAAAACTGTTTTTT
CDR3 protein: CASSSRLEWEKLFF

D gene: TRBD2
V gene: TRBV19
J gene: TRBJ2-2
clone size: few
CDR3 DNA: TGTGCCTCCCGACCCCCGCGGGAGGTCATAGGGAGCACCGGGGAGCTGTTTTTT
CDR3 protein: CASRPPREVIGSTGELFF

D gene: .
V gene: TRBV7-8
J gene: TRBJ1-1
clone size: .
CDR3 DNA: TGTGCCAGCAGCTTAGTGGCCGGGACTGAAGCTTTCTTT
CDR3 protein: CASSLVAGTEAFF

D gene: TRBD1
V gene: TRBV6-1
J gene: TRBJ1-1
clone size: .
CDR3 DNA: TGTGCCAGCAGTGTCAGGGACAGCTACACTGAAGCTTTCTTT
CDR3 protein: CASSVRDSYTEAFF

D gene: TRBD2
V gene: TRBV28
J gene: TRBJ2-2
clone size: .
CDR3 DNA: TGTGCCAGCAGTTTACGCGGGAGAGCCGGGGAGCTGTTTTTT
CDR3 protein: CASSLRGRAGELFF

D gene: .
V gene: TRBV28
J gene: TRBJ2-5
clone size: few
CDR3 DNA: TGTGCCAGCAGCGAGGGACAAAAAGAGACCCAGTACTTC
CDR3 protein: CASSEGQKETQYF

D gene: TRBD1
V gene: TRBV6-5
J gene: TRBJ2-1
clone size: .
CDR3 DNA: TGTGCCAGCAGTTACGGGGGGGACAGGGAGTTCTTC
CDR3 protein: CASSYGGDREFF

D gene: TRBD1
V gene: TRBV28
J gene: TRBJ1-5
clone size: .
CDR3 DNA: TGTGCCAGCAGTTTACCCGGGACAGGTTTCAATCAGCCCCAGCATTTT
CDR3 protein: CASSLPGTGFNQPQHF

D gene: .
V gene: TRBV28
J gene: TRBJ1-5
clone size: few
CDR3 DNA: TGTGCCAGCAGTTTTGGGGGCAACGGAGGTCAGCCCCAGCATTTT
CDR3 protein: CASSFGGNGGQPQHF

D gene: TRBD1
V gene: TRBV4-1
J gene: TRBJ1-4
clone size: .
CDR3 DNA: TGCGCCAGCAGCCCCGTACAGGGGGCGGTTGAAAAACTGTTTTTT
CDR3 protein: CASSPVQGAVEKLFF

D gene: .
V gene: TRBV6-1
J gene: TRBJ1-1
clone size: few
CDR3 DNA: TGTGCCAGCAGAACACCTTTGAACACTGAAGCTTTCTTT
CDR3 protein: CASRTPLNTEAFF

D gene: .
V gene: TRBV7-9
J gene: TRBJ1-2
clone size: few
CDR3 DNA: TGTGCCAGCAGCTTAGCGTTTGCAGATTATGGCTACACCTTC
CDR3 protein: CASSLAFADYGYTF

D gene: TRBD2
V gene: TRBV5-4
J gene: TRBJ2-3
clone size: .
CDR3 DNA: TGTGCCAGCAGCGGGGGGGGAGGCCCTAGCACAGATACGCAGTATTTT
CDR3 protein: CASSGGGGPSTDTQYF

D gene: TRBD1
V gene: TRBV29-1
J gene: TRBJ1-1
clone size: .
CDR3 DNA: TGCAGCACCTGGACAGGGCGGACTGAAGCTTTCTTT
CDR3 protein: CSTWTGRTEAFF

D gene: .
V gene: TRBV15
J gene: TRBJ2-5
clone size: .
CDR3 DNA: TGTGCCACCAGCAGGTCGCCCGGGGAGGGGGCCCAGTACTTC
CDR3 protein: CATSRSPGEGAQYF

D gene: TRBD1
V gene: TRBV7-9
J gene: TRBJ2-5
clone size: .
CDR3 DNA: TGTGCCAGCAGCCCCGGACAGGGGGCATCGGAGACCCAGTACTTC
CDR3 protein: CASSPGQGASETQYF

D gene: .
V gene: TRBV7-2
J gene: TRBJ1-2
clone size: .
CDR3 DNA: TGTGCCAGCAGCTCACTTGGGAGAGAGGGTGGCTACACCTTC
CDR3 protein: CASSSLGREGGYTF

D gene: TRBD2
V gene: TRBV12-5
J gene: TRBJ2-4
clone size: few
CDR3 DNA: TGTGCTAGTGGTTCGCTTGGGACTAGCGGGAGTGAAAACATTCAGTACTTC
CDR3 protein: CASGSLGTSGSENIQYF

D gene: TRBD1
V gene: TRBV7-9
J gene: TRBJ1-2
clone size: .
CDR3 DNA: TGTGCCAGCAGACCCGCAGGGGGCACGGGTGGCTACACCTTC
CDR3 protein: CASRPAGGTGGYTF

D gene: TRBD1
V gene: TRBV5-6
J gene: TRBJ1-4
clone size: few
CDR3 DNA: TGTGCCAGCAGCATACAGGGGGCGGGTGAAAAACTGTTTTTT
CDR3 protein: CASSIQGAGEKLFF

D gene: .
V gene: TRBV7-9
J gene: TRBJ1-2
clone size: .
CDR3 DNA: TGTGCCAGCAGCTTAGGGCAGTCCTATGGCTACACCTTC
CDR3 protein: CASSLGQSYGYTF

D gene: .
V gene: TRBV7-7
J gene: TRBJ1-5
clone size: once
CDR3 DNA: TGTGCTAGCAGCTCCCGGGAGGGGCGCCTTCAGAGACAGCCCCAGCATTTT
CDR3 protein: CASSSREGRLQRQPQHF

D gene: TRBD2
V gene: TRBV7-8
J gene: TRBJ2-5
clone size: few
CDR3 DNA: TGTGCCAGCAGCCTGGGACTAGCGGAGCTTCACCTCCAAGAGACCCAGTACTTC
CDR3 protein: CASSLGLAELHLQETQYF

D gene: .
V gene: TRBV6-1
J gene: TRBJ1-5
clone size: few
CDR3 DNA: TGTGCCAGCAGTGTTATGGCCCTTAGCAATCAGCCCCAGCATTTT
CDR3 protein: CASSVMALSNQPQHF

D gene: .
V gene: TRBV7-7
J gene: TRBJ2-5
clone size: .
CDR3 DNA: TGTGCTAGCAGCTCCGACCCCGCCGGAGTCGGGTCCCAGTACTTC
CDR3 protein: CASSSDPAGVGSQYF

D gene: .
V gene: TRBV7-2
J gene: TRBJ1-2
clone size: few
CDR3 DNA: TGTGCCAGCAGCTTAGGACAGATTAACTATGGCTACACCTTC
CDR3 protein: CASSLGQINYGYTF

D gene: .
V gene: TRBV6-1
J gene: TRBJ1-1
clone size: .
CDR3 DNA: TGTGCCAGCAGTGCGTTTTCTCGGGGAAGGGAAGCTTTCTTT
CDR3 protein: CASSAFSRGREAFF

D gene: .
V gene: TRBV7-2
J gene: TRBJ1-2
clone size: few
CDR3 DNA: TGTGCCAGCAGTAATCCCCCAGAACGCTACACCTTC
CDR3 protein: CASSNPPERYTF

D gene: TRBD2
V gene: TRBV19
J gene: TRBJ2-1
clone size: .
CDR3 DNA: TGTGCCAGTAGGACTAGCGGGTCGTTAGAGCAGTTCTTC
CDR3 protein: CASRTSGSLEQFF

D gene: TRBD1
V gene: TRBV7-2
J gene: TRBJ1-5
clone size: few
CDR3 DNA: TGTGCCAGCAGCTATGAAGGGACAGGAAATCAGCCCCAGCATTTT
CDR3 protein: CASSYEGTGNQPQHF

D gene: TRBD1
V gene: TRBV28
J gene: TRBJ1-2
clone size: .
CDR3 DNA: TGTGCCAGCAGTGCCGGGACAGATTATGGCTACACCTTC
CDR3 protein: CASSAGTDYGYTF

D gene: TRBD1
V gene: TRBV6-1
J gene: TRBJ1-1
clone size: .
CDR3 DNA: TGTGCCAGCAGTCGGACAGGGGGCGAAGCTTTCTTT
CDR3 protein: CASSRTGGEAFF

D gene: .
V gene: TRBV4-1
J gene: TRBJ1-6
clone size: few
CDR3 DNA: TGCGCCAGCAGCCAAGCCAGGACAGCTACGGGTTCACCCCTCCACTTT
CDR3 protein: CASSQARTATGSPLHF

D gene: .
V gene: TRBV7-2
J gene: TRBJ2-1
clone size: few
CDR3 DNA: TGTGCCAGCAGCCGGGGAGGAGGGCCGGTTGAGCAGTTCTTC
CDR3 protein: CASSRGGGPVEQFF

D gene: TRBD1
V gene: TRBV7-2
J gene: TRBJ1-5
clone size: .
CDR3 DNA: TGTGCCAGCAGCCCTGGACAGGGCAATCAGCCCCAGCATTTT
CDR3 protein: CASSPGQGNQPQHF

D gene: .
V gene: TRBV28
J gene: TRBJ1-2
clone size: .
CDR3 DNA: TGTGCCAGCCGAAGACAGACCTTTAACTATGGCTACACCTTC
CDR3 protein: CASRRQTFNYGYTF

D gene: .
V gene: TRBV5-1
J gene: TRBJ1-1
clone size: .
CDR3 DNA: TGCGCCAGCAGCTTGGGAGGCGCCTTGATGAACACTGAAGCTTTCTTT
CDR3 protein: CASSLGGALMNTEAFF

D gene: .
V gene: TRBV5-1
J gene: TRBJ2-4
clone size: .
CDR3 DNA: TGCGCCAGCAGCTTGGGAGCAGGGGCTTCGAAAAACATTCAGTACTTC
CDR3 protein: CASSLGAGASKNIQYF

D gene: .
V gene: TRBV29-1
J gene: TRBJ1-2
clone size: .
CDR3 DNA: TGCAGCGTGGGGGTGACAGGCAAGGGCTACACCTTC
CDR3 protein: CSVGVTGKGYTF

D gene: .
V gene: TRBV5-5
J gene: TRBJ1-1
clone size: .
CDR3 DNA: TGTGCCAGCAGCTTGTACAACCCTTCGAACACTGAAGCTTTCTTT
CDR3 protein: CASSLYNPSNTEAFF

D gene: .
V gene: TRBV28
J gene: TRBJ1-3
clone size: .
CDR3 DNA: TGTGCCAGCAGGCTACCAGGTGGAAACACCATATATTTT
CDR3 protein: CASRLPGGNTIYF

D gene: TRBD2
V gene: TRBV7-7
J gene: TRBJ2-3
clone size: few
CDR3 DNA: TGTGCTAGCAGCTTAGGGGCTAGCGGGAGATCAGATACGCAGTATTTT
CDR3 protein: CASSLGASGRSDTQYF

D gene: .
V gene: TRBV4-1
J gene: TRBJ1-4
clone size: .
CDR3 DNA: TGCGCCAGCAGCCTCTCACAGGGTAGGGGAACTAATGAAAAACTGTTTTTT
CDR3 protein: CASSLSQGRGTNEKLFF

D gene: TRBD1
V gene: TRBV14
J gene: TRBJ1-2
clone size: few
CDR3 DNA: TGTGCCAGCAGTCCGATCACGGGACAGGGGATGGGCTACACCTTC
CDR3 protein: CASSPITGQGMGYTF

D gene: .
V gene: TRBV5-1
J gene: TRBJ2-5
clone size: few
CDR3 DNA: TGCGCCAGCAGCTTGGGACTAGACCAAGAGACCCAGTACTTC
CDR3 protein: CASSLGLDQETQYF

D gene: TRBD1
V gene: TRBV30
J gene: TRBJ1-2
clone size: .
CDR3 DNA: TGTGCCTGGAGTACGGGACAGGGCTCCAACTATGGCTACACCTTC
CDR3 protein: CAWSTGQGSNYGYTF

D gene: .
V gene: TRBV11-3
J gene: TRBJ1-4
clone size: once
CDR3 DNA: TGTGCCAGCAGCTTAGCCCAGGGAACGGGTGAAAAACTGTTTTTT
CDR3 protein: CASSLAQGTGEKLFF

D gene: .
V gene: TRBV6-4
J gene: TRBJ2-3
clone size: .
CDR3 DNA: TGTGCCAGCAGTGACTCTAGGGGTGGCACAGATACGCAGTATTTT
CDR3 protein: CASSDSRGGTDTQYF

D gene: .
V gene: TRBV18
J gene: TRBJ1-6
clone size: .
CDR3 DNA: TGTGCCAGCTCACAGGAGACAGATTATAATTCACCCCTCCACTTT
CDR3 protein: CASSQETDYNSPLHF